This TCR beta chain was captured by sequencing in a study of shared clonotypes between healthy human individuals (dated by TCRdb to 2020 to 2021). Regarding the complete study: The cohort included a few men and a couple of women between 18 and 49 years of age. For each donor, three plates each were used for CD4 naive and CD4 memory, two plates were used for CD8 naive, and one plate was used for CD8 memory. The study deeply sequenced blood TCR repertoires of several healthy adults to estimate repertoire size and the extent of clonotype sharing between individuals. Libraries were prepared and TCR repertoires were sequenced by different laboratories using diverse techniques, in order to increase sequencing depth and limit assay-specific biases. Between about 0.9 and 9 billion PBMCs per donor were obtained by leukapheresis. The study at large found these results: Across several donors, roughly 5% of naive CD4, roughly 3.3% of naive CD8, approximately 2.5% of memory CD4, and approximately 0.42% of memory CD8 clonotypes were shared. Naive subsets generally had larger estimated clonotype richness than memory subsets. Even with the large sequencing depth, rarefaction of the sorted-subset datasets indicated that sequencing was incomplete. Higher generation probabilities were observed for clonotypes shared by all four sorted-subset donors than for non-shared clonotypes. Sampling was restricted to blood, and TCR repertoires in tissue are likely to differ from TCR repertoires in blood. Pairwise subsampling indicated that sequencing depth was expected to affect the degree of clonotype sharing among donors. The small number of donors limited the genetic and exposure-history diversity represented.

Details on this clone: Its antigen is still unknown. No qualities accompany the bases; no much larger clone lies one base away.

Donors were healthy HIV-negative adults with no recently reported acute infections or vaccinations. Every donor was a Caucasian adult living in Nashville, Tennessee, USA. CD4+ T cells were enriched by magnetic negative selection; naive cells were then positively selected on CD45RA, and the negative fraction formed the memory subset. Blood was collected by leukapheresis, and PBMCs were isolated by Ficoll-Histopaque density gradient centrifugation and then cryopreserved in liquid nitrogen vapor phase. Analytical flow cytometry was used to check the purity and quantity of each magnetically sorted T cell population. Each sorted fraction had its genomic DNA isolated and then quantified by UV absorbance on a Nanodrop 2000c. TCR CDR3 regions were amplified from genomic DNA by multiplex PCR using the deep immunoSEQ assay. For each cell subset, the extracted genomic DNA was distributed evenly across all wells of several immunoSEQ 96-well plates, and each plate served as one replicate. For sorted subsets, around 200 ng genomic DNA, equal to approximately 30,000 T cell genomes, was loaded into each replicate PCR. Purified libraries were measured with a Qubit 3.0 fluorometer, size-checked on a Bioanalyzer 2100, and measured again with the KAPA Library Quantification kit. Every immunoSEQ 96-well plate was sequenced on a dedicated single-read 150-cycle Illumina NextSeq 550 flow cell. Under the source paper's analysis protocol: Because only junctional sequences without quality scores were contained in the immunoSEQ output, filtering matching that applied to full-length reads could not be performed. To assign V/J genes and CDR3, sequences were annotated using PyIR, a Python wrapper for IgBLAST v1.9, with IMGT germline references. Reads with weak V/J assignments (E-value above 1e-6), missing CDR3, stop codons, out-of-frame junctions, or ambiguous translated residues were removed. V3J clonotypes were defined by identical inferred V gene, J gene, and CDR3 amino acid sequence. Percentage overlap between repertoires was computed as shared unique clonotypes divided by the size of the smaller repertoire. RTK rarefaction, the Chao1 estimator, and Recon v2.1 estimates of unobserved clonotypes were used to assess repertoire richness. For all TCRbeta clonotypes obtained by the gDNA method from a handful of donors, generation probabilities were computed with OLGA. TCRdb took over this immuneACCESS table, retaining in-frame rearrangements with V and J assigned. Such tables are incomplete; in checked studies, under half of the missing clones stem from an unresolved V gene, and the remainder is unexplained. V, J and clone size reflect that table, while D and trimming were determined from the DNA. Counted in this sample were fewer than 3 million clones; around 90% of them appeared once. The ten biggest clones cover around 0.4% of the sample.

This receptor was identified in a man aged 18 to 35 in good health. Some clones in this sample may be carry-over from other donors' samples. The specimen was naive CD4+ T cells from PBMCs. The cell subset or site tag for this specimen amounts to: CD45RA+ positively selected.

The DNA sequence is as follows: TGTGCCTGGAGTGTACTCGGGGGAGCATCTGTTGTCGAGCAGTACTTC. This is translated as CAWSVLGGASVVEQYF. Here the chain combines TRBV30 and TRBJ2-7; the D gene is perhaps TRBD2, from 6 matching bases. The trim is 0 bases for V and 6 bases for J, with a gap of 21 bases between the germline ends. There are 16 amino acids in the CDR3, from cysteine to phenylalanine inclusive. Of the read, only the CDR3 DNA is kept; its 48 bases are in frame from base 1. The germline V gene (reference sequence) yields GTSNPN for CDR1 and SVGIG for CDR2.